This TCR beta chain stems from a study of blood T cell repertoires in COVID-19. Overall study: Acute-phase and convalescent COVID-19 samples originated in the United States, Italy and Spain.

Sequencing used immunoSEQ multiplex PCR; TCRdb keeps in-frame clones, though not all of them. This table has 20,000 to 25,000 clones, around 80% appearing once. From germline, CDR1 is SGHTS and CDR2 YDEGEE. This CDR3 has 16 residues. V was shortened by 1 base and J by 4 bases, with 15 bases between the two germline ends. The receptor's source is a man aged 80 or over with active or convalescent COVID-19. The chain has TRBV5-8 and TRBJ1-5; a weak D match, TRBD1 (5 bases). What was sequenced was peripheral blood. CDR3 bases: TGTGCCAGCAGCTTGTTCGGGGGAGGAAAAAATCAGCCCCAGCATTTT. Translating gives CASSLFGGGKNQPQHF.